The source of this T cell receptor beta chain is a study of response to subunit inactivated influenza vaccine. Whole-study results and caveats: T cells newly recruited by each seasonal influenza vaccination are few, the authors suggested.

Notes on this clonotype: No antigen is known for it.

Germline V gene lookup returns CDR1 MNHNS and CDR2 SASEGT. CDR3 length: 14 amino acids. Trimming took 4 bases from V and 0 from J, leaving 7 bases between them. Each CDR3 protein is one row after TCRdb ran MiXCR on the RT-PCR reads. In the table there are some 500,000 distinct CDR3 sequences, 16% of which are singletons. This TCR came from a man aged 50 to 75 who received an inactivated influenza vaccine. Sequencing was performed on CD4+ T cells sorted from PBMCs, taken about 23 months after vaccination. The chain employs TRBV6-1 and TRBJ1-5; D remains unclear. DNA for the CDR3: TGTGCCAGCAGTGTTATATATAGCAATCAGCCCCAGCATTTT. Translated, it gives CASSVIYSNQPQHF.